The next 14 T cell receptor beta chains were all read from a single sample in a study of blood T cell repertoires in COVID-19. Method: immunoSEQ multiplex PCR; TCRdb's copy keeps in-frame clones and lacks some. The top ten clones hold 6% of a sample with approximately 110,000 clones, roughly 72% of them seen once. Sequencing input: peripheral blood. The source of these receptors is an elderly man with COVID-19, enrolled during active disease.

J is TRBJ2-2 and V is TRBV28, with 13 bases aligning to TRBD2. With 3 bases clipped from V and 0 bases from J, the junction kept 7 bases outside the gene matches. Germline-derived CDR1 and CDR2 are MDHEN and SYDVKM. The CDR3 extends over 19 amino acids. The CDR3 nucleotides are TGTGCCAGCAGTTTTTTACTAGCGGGAGGGCCCCCGAACACCGGGGAGCTGTTTTTT. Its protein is CASSFLLAGGPPNTGELFF.

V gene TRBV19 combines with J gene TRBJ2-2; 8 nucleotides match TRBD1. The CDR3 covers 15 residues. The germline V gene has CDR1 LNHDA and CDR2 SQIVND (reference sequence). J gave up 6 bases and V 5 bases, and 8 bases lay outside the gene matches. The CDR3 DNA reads TGTGCCAGTAGTCTCGGACAGGGTTACCCCGGGGAGCTGTTTTTT. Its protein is CASSLGQGYPGELFF.

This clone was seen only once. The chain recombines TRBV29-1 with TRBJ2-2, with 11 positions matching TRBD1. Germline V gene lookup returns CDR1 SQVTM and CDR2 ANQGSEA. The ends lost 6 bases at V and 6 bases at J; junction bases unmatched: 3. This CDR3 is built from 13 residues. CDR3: CSVAGQGAGELFF. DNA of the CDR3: TGCAGCGTCGCGGGACAGGGGGCCGGGGAGCTGTTTTTT.

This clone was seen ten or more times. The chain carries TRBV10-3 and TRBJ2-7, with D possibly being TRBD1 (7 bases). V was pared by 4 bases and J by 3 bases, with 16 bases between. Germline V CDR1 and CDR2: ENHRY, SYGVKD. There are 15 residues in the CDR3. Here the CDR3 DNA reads TGTGCCATCAGTGGGGGGGACAGCATGTTCTACGAGCAGTACTTC. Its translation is CAISGGDSMFYEQYF.

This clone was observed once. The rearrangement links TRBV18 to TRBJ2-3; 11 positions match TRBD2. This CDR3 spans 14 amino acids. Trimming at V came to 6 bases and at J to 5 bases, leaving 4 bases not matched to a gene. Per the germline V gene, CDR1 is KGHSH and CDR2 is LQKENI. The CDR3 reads CASSQLAGVDTQYF. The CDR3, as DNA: TGTGCCAGCTCCCAACTAGCGGGAGTAGATACGCAGTATTTT.

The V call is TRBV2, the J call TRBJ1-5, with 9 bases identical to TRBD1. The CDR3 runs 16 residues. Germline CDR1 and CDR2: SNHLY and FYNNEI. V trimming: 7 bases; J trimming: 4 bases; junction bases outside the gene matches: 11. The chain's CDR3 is CASTFRTGEGNQPQHF. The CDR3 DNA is TGTGCCAGCACCTTCCGGACAGGGGAAGGGAATCAGCCCCAGCATTTT.

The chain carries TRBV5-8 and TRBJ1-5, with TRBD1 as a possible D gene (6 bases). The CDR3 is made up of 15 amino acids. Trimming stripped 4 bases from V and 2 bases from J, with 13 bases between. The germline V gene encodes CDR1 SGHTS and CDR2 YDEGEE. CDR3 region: CASSPIRQGNQPQHF. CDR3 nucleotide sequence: TGTGCCAGCAGCCCGATACGACAGGGCAATCAGCCCCAGCATTTT.

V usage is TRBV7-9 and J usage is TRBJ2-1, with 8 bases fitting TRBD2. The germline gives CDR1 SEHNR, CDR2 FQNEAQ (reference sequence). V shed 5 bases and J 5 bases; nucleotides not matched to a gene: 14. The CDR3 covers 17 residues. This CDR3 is CASSPRSAGGQNNEQFF. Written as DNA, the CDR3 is TGTGCCAGCAGCCCAAGGTCCGCGGGAGGACAGAACAATGAGCAGTTCTTC.

CDR3: CASRPGQGVYEQYF. CDR3 nucleotide sequence: TGTGCCAGCAGACCGGGACAGGGGGTCTACGAGCAGTACTTC. V and J are TRBV28 and TRBJ2-7; 11 bases match TRBD1. Germline values: CDR1 MDHEN, CDR2 SYDVKM. There are 14 residues in the CDR3. The trim removed 6 bases at V and 3 bases at J, leaving 4 bases unmatched.

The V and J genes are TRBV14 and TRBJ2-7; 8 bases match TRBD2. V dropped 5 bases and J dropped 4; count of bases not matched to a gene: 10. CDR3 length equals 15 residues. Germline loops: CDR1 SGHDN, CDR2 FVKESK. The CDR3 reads CASSMSGRSGYEQYF. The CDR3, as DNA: TGTGCCAGCAGCATGAGCGGGAGATCTGGGTACGAGCAGTACTTC.

DNA for the CDR3: TGTGCCAGTAGTATAATACCCACCGGGACAGGGAATCAGCCCCAGCATTTT. Translating gives CASSIIPTGTGNQPQHF. This chain joins TRBV19 and TRBJ1-5; 9 nucleotides agree with TRBD1. The germline CDR1 and CDR2 sequences are LNHDA and SQIVND (reference sequence). V trimming: 2 bases; J trimming: 4 bases; junction bases outside the gene matches: 9. The CDR3 sequence is 17 residues long.

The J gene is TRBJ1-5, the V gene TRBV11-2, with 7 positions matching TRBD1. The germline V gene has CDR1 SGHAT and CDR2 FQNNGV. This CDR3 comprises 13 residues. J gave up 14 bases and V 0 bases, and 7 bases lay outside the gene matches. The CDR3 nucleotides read TGTGCCAGCAGCTTAGATCTTAGGGGGCGCAAGCATTTT. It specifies CASSLDLRGRKHF.

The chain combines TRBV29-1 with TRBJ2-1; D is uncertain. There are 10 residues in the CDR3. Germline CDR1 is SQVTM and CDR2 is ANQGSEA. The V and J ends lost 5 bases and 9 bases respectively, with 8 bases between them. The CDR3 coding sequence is TGCAGCGTTCTAGTGGCTGAGCAGTTCTTC. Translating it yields CSVLVAEQFF.

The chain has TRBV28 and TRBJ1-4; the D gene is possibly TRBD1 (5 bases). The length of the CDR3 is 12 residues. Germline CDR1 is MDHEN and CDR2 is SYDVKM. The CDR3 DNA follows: TGTGTTATCGGGGGTACTAATGAAAAACTGTTTTTT. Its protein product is CVIGGTNEKLFF.